This is a list of T cell receptor beta chains from one sample in a study of CD8+CD57+ T cells in acquired aplastic anemia. TCRdb ran MiXCR on the reads and lists one entry per CDR3 protein. Of around 430,000 distinct CDR3 sequences detected, more than 25% appear once; the ten largest clones hold less than 0.85%. Sequencing was performed on sorted CD4+, CD8+, or CD8+CD57+ T cells (not recorded which) from PBMCs. Source of these receptors: a human donor with aplastic anemia. The CDR3 runs from the conserved cysteine through the conserved F or W. A D gene is named only where the DNA matches it firmly. For some rows the clone size is stated as once, few or many, or as a class when expanded; others skip it.

TRBJ2-7 NA TRBV6-1 few TGTGCCAGCAGCAACCCGAAAAGGGGAGACTACGAGCAGTACTTC CASSNPKRGDYEQYF
TRBJ2-1 NA TRBV19 many TGTGCCAGTAGGGGGCAGCCTAATGAGCAGTTCTTC CASRGQPNEQFF
TRBJ1-6 NA TRBV6-4 many TGTGCCAGCAGTGCCGAGAGGAATTCACCCCTCCACTTT CASSAERNSPLHF
TRBJ2-4 NA TRBV20-1 few TGCAGTGCTAGGGACTCCCCGCGGGCTAAAAACATTCAGTACTTC CSARDSPRAKNIQYF
TRBJ1-5 NA TRBV15 many TGTGCCACCAGCAGAAGGGACAGCAATCAGCCCCAGCATTTT CATSRRDSNQPQHF
TRBJ2-1 TRBD2 TRBV20-1 many TGCAGTGCTAAGAGCGGGAGGGCCTACAATGAGCAGTTCTTC CSAKSGRAYNEQFF
TRBJ1-2 NA TRBV25-1 few TGTGCCAGCAGGGACAGTCCCCTCGGCTACACCTTC CASRDSPLGYTF
TRBJ1-5 NA TRBV7-9 many TGTGCCAGCAGATCGGACAGTGGGCCCCAGCATTTT CASRSDSGPQHF
TRBJ1-2 NA TRBV15 NA TGTGCCACCAGCAGAGCCCCCCGGGCTGCCTATGGCTACACCTTC CATSRAPRAAYGYTF
TRBJ1-5 TRBD1 TRBV11-2 many TGTGCCAGCAGCTTCCAATCGGGACAGGGGAACAATCAGCCCCAGCATTTT CASSFQSGQGNNQPQHF
TRBJ2-5 NA TRBV19 NA TGTGCCAGTAGTGCCCAGTACTTC CASSAQYF
TRBJ1-1 TRBD1 TRBV7-8 many TGTGCCAGCAGCTTAGGACAGGGGGCTGAAGCTTTCTTT CASSLGQGAEAFF
TRBJ1-5 NA TRBV3-1 NA TGTGCCAGCAGCCTAGGACCAGATGGGTCATTGCATTTT CASSLGPDGSLHF
TRBJ1-1 TRBD1 TRBV29-1 few TGCAGCGTCTTACACGGGACAGGGTCCATGAACACTGAAGCTTTCTTT CSVLHGTGSMNTEAFF
TRBJ2-2 TRBD2 TRBV20-1 NA TGCAGTGCTAGAATAGCGGGGACGAACACCGGGGAGCTGTTTTTT CSARIAGTNTGELFF
TRBJ1-2 TRBD1 TRBV11-3 many TGTGCCAGCAGCTTAGGAGCTAGGACAGGGGGCGGCTACACCTTC CASSLGARTGGGYTF
TRBJ2-5 NA TRBV20-1 few TGCAGTGCTAGAGGTCAGGGCTGGGAGACCCAGTACTTC CSARGQGWETQYF
TRBJ1-6 TRBD1 TRBV2 NA TGTGCCAGCACCGGACAGGGGGCCCTCAGCCTCCTCCACTTT CASTGQGALSLLHF
TRBJ2-7 NA TRBV12-3/TRBV12-4 few TGTGCCAGCAGCCCTAGGTGGCTAGCGTTTGGGCACGAGCAGTACTTC CASSPRWLAFGHEQYF
TRBJ2-7 TRBD2 TRBV6-5 few TGTGCCAGCAGTTACACTAGCGGGAGGGACTATTCTTACGAGCAGTACTTC CASSYTSGRDYSYEQYF
TRBJ2-7 TRBD1 TRBV6-6 many TGTGCCAGCAGTTTCGCACCGGGACAGGGATCCTACGAGCAGTACTTC CASSFAPGQGSYEQYF
TRBJ1-6 NA TRBV19 many TGTGCCAGTAGCGTAGGAATGAGCTCCTATAATTCACCCCTCCACTTT CASSVGMSSYNSPLHF
TRBJ1-1 NA TRBV24-1 many TGTGCCACCAGTGATCCAGGGAGGCCTGAAGCTTTCTTT CATSDPGRPEAFF
TRBJ1-2 TRBD1 TRBV19 many TGTGCCAGTAGTACGGGGACAGCTAACTATGGCTACACCTTC CASSTGTANYGYTF
TRBJ2-7 TRBD2 TRBV6-5 few TGTGCCAGCAGTTGCGGGACTAGTGCAGGCTACGAGCAGTACTTC CASSCGTSAGYEQYF
TRBJ2-7 NA TRBV18 few TGTGCCAGCTCACCATTCACGGGACTCAGATACGAGCAGTACTTC CASSPFTGLRYEQYF
TRBJ1-2 TRBD1 TRBV14 NA TGTGCCAGCAGCCAAGGACAGGGGTTATCCTATGGCTACACCTTC CASSQGQGLSYGYTF
TRBJ1-5 TRBD1 TRBV18 NA TGTGCCAGCTCACCTCGCCATCCCGGGACAGGGCTCTCCAATCAGCCCCAGCATTTT CASSPRHPGTGLSNQPQHF